These 6 T cell receptor beta chains share one sample of origin, sequenced in a study of T-cell reconstitution after alpha-beta-depleted transplantation in children. As it was prepared, the TCRbeta library received unique molecular identifiers. TCRdb ran MiXCR on the PCR reads and lists one entry per CDR3 protein. The sample records 500,000 or so distinct CDR3 sequences, approximately 32% being singletons. The sample was PBMCs from the stem cell graft donor, taken from the stem cell graft. Receptors originate from a human donor who donated a stem cell graft to a child with aplastic anemia.

The V gene is TRBV20-1, the J gene TRBJ2-3; 7 bases are shared with TRBD1. Germline values: CDR1 DFQATT, CDR2 SNEGSKA (reference sequence). The CDR3 covers 17 residues. V trimming: 0 bases; J trimming: 1 base; junction bases outside the gene matches: 10. Here the CDR3 DNA reads TGCAGTGCTAGAGATCTGCAGGGGGTTCCTGGCACAGATACGCAGTATTTT. Its protein product is CSARDLQGVPGTDTQYF.

The genes are TRBV6-2 or TRBV6-3 and TRBJ2-4; tentatively, D is TRBD2 (6 bases). There are 15 residues in the CDR3. Deletions cut 5 bases from V and 0 bases from J, with 11 bases between. In germline, CDR1 is MNHEY, CDR2 SVGEGT. The CDR3 bases are TGTGCCAGCAGTGTGTCGGGACTAGCCAAAAACATTCAGTACTTC. This gives the protein CASSVSGLAKNIQYF.

The chain employs TRBV27 and TRBJ2-3; D may be TRBD1 or TRBD2 (5 bases each). The V end lost 2 bases, the J end lost 0 bases, and 12 bases lay between the germline ends. The germline gives CDR1 MNHEY, CDR2 SMNVEV (reference sequence). The CDR3 has 16 residues. CDR3 nucleotide sequence: TGTGCCAGCAGTTTAGCGATGGGACCGAGCACAGATACGCAGTATTTT. Residues: CASSLAMGPSTDTQYF.

CDR3 protein: CSASRPAGAYNEQFF. Written as DNA, the CDR3 is TGCAGTGCTAGCCGCCCGGCGGGAGCCTACAATGAGCAGTTCTTC. The chain joins TRBV20-1 to TRBJ2-1; 7 nucleotides align to TRBD2. CDR1 is DFQATT, CDR2 SNEGSKA, per germline (reference sequence). The CDR3 has 15 amino acids. V was clipped by 3 bases and J by 2 bases; unmatched bases: 7.

This clonotype was picked up a small number of times. This chain joins TRBV6-2 or TRBV6-3 and TRBJ2-1; D may be TRBD2 (6 bases). The germline CDR1 and CDR2 sequences are MNHEY and SVGEGT. V shed 2 bases and J shed 6 bases, with 11 bases lying between them. The length of the CDR3 is 14 residues. CDR3 nucleotide sequence: TGTGCCAGCAGTTACCCCGGGAGTGGCAATGAGCAGTTCTTC. It translates to CASSYPGSGNEQFF.

This clonotype was seen more than once but under ten times. The J gene is TRBJ2-1, the V gene TRBV7-8; TRBD2 aligns across 10 bases. Germline V gene sequence: CDR1 SGHVS, CDR2 FQNEAQ. V shed 5 bases, J shed 1 base, and the junction held 8 bases outside the gene matches. The CDR3 has 17 amino acids. CDR3 bases: TGTGCCAGCAGCGATCAAATAGCGGGAGGATCCTACAATGAGCAGTTCTTC. It specifies CASSDQIAGGSYNEQFF.